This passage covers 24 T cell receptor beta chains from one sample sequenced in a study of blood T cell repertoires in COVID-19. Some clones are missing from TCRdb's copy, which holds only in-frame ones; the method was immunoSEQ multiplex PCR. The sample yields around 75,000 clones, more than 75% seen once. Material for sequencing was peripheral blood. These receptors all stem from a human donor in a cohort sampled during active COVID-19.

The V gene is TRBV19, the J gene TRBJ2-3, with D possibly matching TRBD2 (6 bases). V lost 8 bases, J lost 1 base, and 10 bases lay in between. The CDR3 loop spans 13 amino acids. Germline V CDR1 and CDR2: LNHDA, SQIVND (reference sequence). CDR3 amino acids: CASPGTRTDTQYF. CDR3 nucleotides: TGTGCCAGTCCAGGGACTCGCACAGATACGCAGTATTTT.

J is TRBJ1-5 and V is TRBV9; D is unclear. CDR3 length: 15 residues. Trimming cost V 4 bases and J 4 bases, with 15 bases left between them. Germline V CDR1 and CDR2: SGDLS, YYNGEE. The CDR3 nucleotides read TGTGCCAGCAGCCCGTTCCATGGCGGGAATCAGCCCCAGCATTTT. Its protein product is CASSPFHGGNQPQHF.

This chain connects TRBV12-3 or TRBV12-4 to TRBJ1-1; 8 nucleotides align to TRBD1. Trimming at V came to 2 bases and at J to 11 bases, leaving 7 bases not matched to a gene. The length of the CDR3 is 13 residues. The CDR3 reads CASSLRTGYAAFF. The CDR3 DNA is TGTGCCAGCAGTTTAAGGACAGGGTATGCGGCTTTCTTT.

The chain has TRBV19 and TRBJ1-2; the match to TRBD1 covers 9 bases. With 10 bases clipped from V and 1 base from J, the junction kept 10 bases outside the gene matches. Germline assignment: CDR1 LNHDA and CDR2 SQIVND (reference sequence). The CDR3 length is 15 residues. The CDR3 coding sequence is TGTGCCACCCGTAGGGACAGGGAACTTAACTATGGCTACACCTTC. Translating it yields CATRRDRELNYGYTF.

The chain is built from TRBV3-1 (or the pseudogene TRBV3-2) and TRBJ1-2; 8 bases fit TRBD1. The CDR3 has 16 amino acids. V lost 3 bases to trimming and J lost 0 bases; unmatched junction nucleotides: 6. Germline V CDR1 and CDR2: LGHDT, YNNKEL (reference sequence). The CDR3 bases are TGTGCCAGCAGCCATCAGGGGGCGCGACCTAACTATGGCTACACCTTC. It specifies CASSHQGARPNYGYTF.

The CDR3 is CASSVLAGALTGELFF. In nucleotides, the CDR3 is TGTGCCAGCAGCGTACTAGCGGGGGCCCTCACCGGGGAGCTGTTTTTT. The chain is built from TRBV7-9 and TRBJ2-2; 11 positions agree with TRBD2. This CDR3 contains 16 residues. Germline assignment: CDR1 SEHNR and CDR2 FQNEAQ (reference sequence). Trimming took 5 bases from V and 4 from J; bases not matched to a gene: 6.

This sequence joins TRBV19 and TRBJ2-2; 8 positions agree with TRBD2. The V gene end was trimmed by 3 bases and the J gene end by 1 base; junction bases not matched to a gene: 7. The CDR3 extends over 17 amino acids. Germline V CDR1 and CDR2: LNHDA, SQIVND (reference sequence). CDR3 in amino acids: CASSIGRVTMNTGELFF. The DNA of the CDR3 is TGTGCCAGTAGTATCGGGAGGGTGACTATGAACACCGGGGAGCTGTTTTTT. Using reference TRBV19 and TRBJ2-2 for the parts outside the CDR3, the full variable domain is DGGITQSPKYLFRKEGQNVTLSCEQNLNHDAMYWYRQDPGQGLRLIYYSQIVNDFQKGDIAEGYSVSREKKESFPLTVTSAQKNPTAFYLCASSIGRVTMNTGELFFGEGSRLTVL.

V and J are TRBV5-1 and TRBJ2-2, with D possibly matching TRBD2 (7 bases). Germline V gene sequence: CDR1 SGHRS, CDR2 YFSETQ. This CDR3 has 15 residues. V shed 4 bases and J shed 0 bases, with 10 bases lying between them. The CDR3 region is CASSRGGTNTGELFF. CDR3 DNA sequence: TGCGCCAGCAGCCGCGGGGGCACGAACACCGGGGAGCTGTTTTTT. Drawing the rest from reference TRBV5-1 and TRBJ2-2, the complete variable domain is KAGVTQTPRYLIKTRGQQVTLSCSPISGHRSVSWYQQTPGQGLQFLFEYFSETQRNKGNFPGRFSGRQFSNSRSEMNVSTLELGDSALYLCASSRGGTNTGELFFGEGSRLTVL.

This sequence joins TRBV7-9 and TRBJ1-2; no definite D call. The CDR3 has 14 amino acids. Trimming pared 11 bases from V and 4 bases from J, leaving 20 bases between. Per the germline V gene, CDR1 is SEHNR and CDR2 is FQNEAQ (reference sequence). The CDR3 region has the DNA TGTGCCGGGTCGAGGGCCTTAGAATCCTATGGCTACACCTTC. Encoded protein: CAGSRALESYGYTF.

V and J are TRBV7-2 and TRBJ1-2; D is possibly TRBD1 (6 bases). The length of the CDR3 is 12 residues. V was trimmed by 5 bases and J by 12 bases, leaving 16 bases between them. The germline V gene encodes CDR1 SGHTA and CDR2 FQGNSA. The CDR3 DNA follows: TGTGCCAGCAGCCCTACGGACAGTATAGACACCTTC. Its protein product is CASSPTDSIDTF.

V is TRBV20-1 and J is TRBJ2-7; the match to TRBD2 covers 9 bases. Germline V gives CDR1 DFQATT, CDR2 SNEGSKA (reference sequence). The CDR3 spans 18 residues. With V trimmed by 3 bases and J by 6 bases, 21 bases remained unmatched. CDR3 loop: CSASEEKSGGRLWFEQYF. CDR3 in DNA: TGCAGTGCTAGTGAGGAGAAGAGCGGGGGGCGCCTTTGGTTCGAGCAGTACTTC.

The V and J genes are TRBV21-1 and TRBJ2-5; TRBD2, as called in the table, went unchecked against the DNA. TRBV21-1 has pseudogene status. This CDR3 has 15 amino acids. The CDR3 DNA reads TGTGCCAGCAGCAGAGAGACTAGCGGGGAGGAGACCCAGTACTTC. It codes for CASSRETSGEETQYF.

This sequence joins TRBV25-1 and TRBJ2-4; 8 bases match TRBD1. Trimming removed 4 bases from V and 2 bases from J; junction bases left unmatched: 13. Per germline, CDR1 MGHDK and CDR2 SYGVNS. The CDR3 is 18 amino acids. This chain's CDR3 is CASSGGDLQGVPKNIQYF. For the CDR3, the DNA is TGTGCCAGCAGTGGAGGCGACTTACAGGGGGTCCCCAAAAACATTCAGTACTTC.

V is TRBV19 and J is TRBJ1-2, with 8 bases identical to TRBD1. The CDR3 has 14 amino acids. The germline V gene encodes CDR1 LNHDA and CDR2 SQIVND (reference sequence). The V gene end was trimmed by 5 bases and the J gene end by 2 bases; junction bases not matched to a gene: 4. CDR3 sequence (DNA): TGTGCCAGTAGTGCAGGACAGGGAAACTATGGCTACACCTTC. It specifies CASSAGQGNYGYTF.

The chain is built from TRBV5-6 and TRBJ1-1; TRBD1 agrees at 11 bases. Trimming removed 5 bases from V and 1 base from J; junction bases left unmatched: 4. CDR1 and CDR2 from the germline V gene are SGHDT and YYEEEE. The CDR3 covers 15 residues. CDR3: CASRGTGGRNTEAFF. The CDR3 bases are TGTGCCAGCAGGGGGACAGGGGGACGGAACACTGAAGCTTTCTTT.

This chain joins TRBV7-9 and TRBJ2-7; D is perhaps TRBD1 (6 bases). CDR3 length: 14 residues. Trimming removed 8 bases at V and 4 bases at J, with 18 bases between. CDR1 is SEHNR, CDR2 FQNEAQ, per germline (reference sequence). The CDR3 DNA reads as TGTGCCAGCGTAACGGTCCAGGGGCCATACGAGCAGTACTTC. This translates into CASVTVQGPYEQYF.

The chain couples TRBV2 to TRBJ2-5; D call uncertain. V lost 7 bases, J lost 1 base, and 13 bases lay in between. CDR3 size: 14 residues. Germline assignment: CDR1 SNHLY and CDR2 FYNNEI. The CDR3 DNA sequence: TGTGCCAGCACTCCTCCCCAGTCCCAAGAGACCCAGTACTTC. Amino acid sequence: CASTPPQSQETQYF.

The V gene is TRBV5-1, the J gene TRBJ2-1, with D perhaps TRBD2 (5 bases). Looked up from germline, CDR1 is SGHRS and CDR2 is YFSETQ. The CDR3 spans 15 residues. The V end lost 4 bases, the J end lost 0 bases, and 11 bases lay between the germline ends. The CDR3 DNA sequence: TGCGCCAGCAGCCCCGAGGGCAGCTCCTACAATGAGCAGTTCTTC. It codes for CASSPEGSSYNEQFF.

Here the CDR3 reads CSLMGRERINEQFF. CDR3 in DNA: TGCAGCCTCATGGGACGGGAGAGGATAAATGAGCAGTTCTTC. The genes are TRBV29-1 and TRBJ2-1; D is perhaps TRBD2 (6 bases). The V end lost 8 bases, the J end lost 7 bases, and 21 bases lay between the germline ends. The CDR3 covers 14 residues. Per the germline V gene, CDR1 is SQVTM and CDR2 is ANQGSEA.

The CDR3 reads CASSKTSAQGAYEQYF. CDR3 bases: TGTGCCAGCAGTAAAACCTCGGCACAGGGGGCATACGAGCAGTACTTC. This rearrangement joins TRBV2 to TRBJ2-7, with TRBD1 identical over 9 bases. The CDR3 totals 16 residues. Germline-derived CDR1 and CDR2 are SNHLY and FYNNEI. V shed 5 bases and J 4 bases; nucleotides not matched to a gene: 12.

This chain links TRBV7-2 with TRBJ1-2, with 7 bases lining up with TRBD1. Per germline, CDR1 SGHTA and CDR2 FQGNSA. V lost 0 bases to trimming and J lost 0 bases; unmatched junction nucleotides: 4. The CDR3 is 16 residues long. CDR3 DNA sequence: TGTGCCAGCAGCTTAGCTGGGACAGCCGCTAACTATGGCTACACCTTC. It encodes CASSLAGTAANYGYTF.

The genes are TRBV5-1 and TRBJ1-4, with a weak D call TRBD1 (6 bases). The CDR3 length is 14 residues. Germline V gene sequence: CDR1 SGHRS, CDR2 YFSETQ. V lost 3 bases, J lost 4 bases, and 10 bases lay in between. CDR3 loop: CASSSDSYNEKLFF. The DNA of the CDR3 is TGCGCCAGCAGCTCGGACAGCTATAATGAAAAACTGTTTTTT. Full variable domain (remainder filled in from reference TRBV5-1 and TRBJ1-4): KAGVTQTPRYLIKTRGQQVTLSCSPISGHRSVSWYQQTPGQGLQFLFEYFSETQRNKGNFPGRFSGRQFSNSRSEMNVSTLELGDSALYLCASSSDSYNEKLFFGSGTQLSVL.

The CDR3 sequence is CASSKKGQGGQNEKLFF. The CDR3 DNA is TGTGCCAGCAGCAAAAAGGGACAGGGAGGTCAAAATGAAAAACTGTTTTTT. This chain uses TRBV21-1 with TRBJ1-4; the table's D call, TRBD1, has no DNA check behind it. TRBV21-1 is recorded as a pseudogene. The CDR3 covers 17 residues.

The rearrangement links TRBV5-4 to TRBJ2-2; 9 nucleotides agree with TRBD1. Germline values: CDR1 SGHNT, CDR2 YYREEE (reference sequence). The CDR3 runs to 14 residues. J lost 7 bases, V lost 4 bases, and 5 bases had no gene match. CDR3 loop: CASSGGQGGGELFF. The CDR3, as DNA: TGTGCCAGCAGCGGGGGACAGGGAGGCGGGGAGCTGTTTTTT.